The 24 T cell receptor beta chains presented below share a single source sample, sequenced in a study of T cell responses to AZD1222 COVID-19 vaccine. Method: immunoSEQ multiplex PCR; TCRdb's copy keeps in-frame clones and lacks some. Among 110,000 to 150,000 clones listed, approximately 83% were seen once. This material consisted of peripheral blood, taken on day 0 of AZD1222 vaccination. The receptors were gathered from an adult in good health.

The gene calls are TRBV16 and TRBJ2-5; D possibly uses TRBD1 or TRBD2 (6 bases each). Trimming took off 0 bases at V and 5 bases at J, with 13 bases between the two ends. The germline V gene encodes CDR1 KGHSY and CDR2 FQNENV. CDR3 length: 15 amino acids. CDR3 coding DNA: TGTGCCAGCAGCCAATCAGTCCGGGGGCTTGAGACCCAGTACTTC. It translates to CASSQSVRGLETQYF.

A single count supports this clone. The chain couples TRBV2 to TRBJ1-1; possibly TRBD1 for D (6 bases). Trimming stripped 9 bases from V and 1 base from J, with 9 bases between. The germline V gene has CDR1 SNHLY and CDR2 FYNNEI. The CDR3 consists of 12 residues. Here the CDR3 DNA reads TGTGCCAGTGAACAGGGGAACACTGAAGCTTTCTTT. It translates to CASEQGNTEAFF.

A remark on this clone: Other nucleotide sequences in the sample specify the same CDR3. The chain couples TRBV6-1 to TRBJ1-1, with D possibly being TRBD1 (6 bases). The CDR3 runs to 15 residues. The V gene lost 1 base and the J gene lost 0 bases, with 9 bases spanning the gap. Per germline, CDR1 MNHNS and CDR2 SASEGT. CDR3 sequence: CASSEGTELNTEAFF. The CDR3 region has the DNA TGTGCCAGCAGTGAAGGGACAGAGTTGAACACTGAAGCTTTCTTT.

The gene calls are TRBV4-2 and TRBJ2-5; TRBD2 agrees at 10 bases. Germline lookup yields CDR1 LGHNA and CDR2 YNFKEQ. Trimming removed 2 bases from V and 5 bases from J; junction bases left unmatched: 8. CDR3 length: 16 residues. CDR3 nucleotides: TGTGCCAGCAGCCAAACCACAGCGGGGGGGCGGGAGACCCAGTACTTC. It yields the protein CASSQTTAGGRETQYF.

The sample holds one count of this clone. The chain employs TRBV7-8 and TRBJ1-4; D unclear. V lost 2 bases to trimming and J lost 0 bases, with 13 bases between them. Germline V gene lookup returns CDR1 SGHVS and CDR2 FQNEAQ. This CDR3 has 17 residues. CDR3 in DNA: TGTGCCAGCAGCTTATCGAGGCTTAACCCAACTAATGAAAAACTGTTTTTT. This gives the protein CASSLSRLNPTNEKLFF. Full variable domain (missing parts from reference TRBV7-8 and TRBJ1-4): GAGVSQSPRYKVAKRGQDVALRCDPISGHVSLFWYQQALGQGPEFLTYFQNEAQLDKSGLPSDRFFAERPEGSVSTLKIQRTQQEDSAVYLCASSLSRLNPTNEKLFFGSGTQLSVL.

The chain recombines TRBV11-1 with TRBJ2-7; 9 nucleotides match TRBD1. Looked up from germline, CDR1 is SGHAT and CDR2 is FQDESV (reference sequence). Trimming took 5 bases from V and 4 from J; bases not matched to a gene: 6. The CDR3 has 14 amino acids. The CDR3 region is CASSPPGQGYEQYF. CDR3 sequence (DNA): TGTGCCAGCAGCCCTCCGGGACAGGGTTACGAGCAGTACTTC.

The V gene is TRBV3-1 (or the pseudogene TRBV3-2), the J gene TRBJ2-5, with D possibly called TRBD1 or TRBD2 (5 bases each). V was shortened by 3 bases and J by 4 bases, with 21 bases between the two germline ends. The CDR3 length is 17 residues. CDR1 is LGHDT and CDR2 is YNNKEL in the germline V gene (reference sequence). The CDR3 loop is CASSHKGGRGAGETQYF. CDR3 nucleotide sequence: TGTGCCAGCAGCCACAAAGGAGGTCGAGGGGCAGGAGAGACCCAGTACTTC.

The rearrangement joins TRBV4-1 to TRBJ2-7; 7 bases align to TRBD2. V lost 2 bases to trimming and J lost 4 bases; unmatched junction nucleotides: 8. The CDR3 is 15 residues long. Per the germline V gene, CDR1 is MGHRA and CDR2 is YSYEKL. DNA for the CDR3: TGCGCCAGCAGCCAATTGGGCGGGGGTGTATACGAGCAGTACTTC. Protein: CASSQLGGGVYEQYF.

This clone was seen only a few times. V and J are TRBV5-4 and TRBJ1-5; D is unclear. The germline V gene encodes CDR1 SGHNT and CDR2 YYREEE (reference sequence). The V end was cut by 4 bases, the J end by 11 bases, with 22 bases between. This CDR3 comprises 15 residues. CDR3 DNA: TGTGCCAGCAGCGAAACCCCGGCACCTATGACGGCCCAGCATTTT. This translates into CASSETPAPMTAQHF. Full variable domain (outside the CDR3, taken from reference TRBV5-4 and TRBJ1-5): ETGVTQSPTHLIKTRGQQVTLRCSSQSGHNTVSWYQQALGQGPQFIFQYYREEENGRGNFPPRFSGLQFPNYSSELNVNALELDDSALYLCASSETPAPMTAQHFGDGTRLSIL.

The chain joins TRBV24-1 to TRBJ2-1; TRBD2 matches at 14 bases. V lost 2 bases, J lost 1 base, and 3 bases stayed unmatched. Germline values: CDR1 KGHDR, CDR2 SFDVKD. The CDR3 runs to 18 residues. The CDR3 sequence: CATSDSGTSGSSYNEQFF. CDR3 nucleotides: TGTGCCACCAGTGATTCCGGGACTAGCGGGAGTTCCTACAATGAGCAGTTCTTC.

This clone came up a few times. The rearrangement joins TRBV6-5 to TRBJ2-3; D unclear. This CDR3 is built from 12 residues. V lost 7 bases and J lost 3, with 8 bases in between. CDR1 and CDR2 from the germline V gene are MNHEY and SVGAGI. CDR3 protein: CASIKGTDTQYF. The CDR3 region has the DNA TGTGCCAGCATTAAGGGTACAGATACGCAGTATTTT.

This clone was seen only a few times. The chain combines TRBV29-1 with TRBJ2-7, with D maybe TRBD2 (5 bases). V lost 4 bases and J lost 3, with 13 bases in between. Germline V gene sequence: CDR1 SQVTM, CDR2 ANQGSEA. This CDR3 is built from 13 residues. The CDR3 bases are TGCAGCGTTGTGACCGGGAACAACTACGAGCAGTACTTC. It is translated as CSVVTGNNYEQYF.

This clone showed up just a few times. CDR3 bases: TGTGCCAGTAGACCGGGACTAGAAGGTACTGAGCAGTTCTTC. Translating it yields CASRPGLEGTEQFF. V and J are TRBV19 and TRBJ2-1; 8 positions agree with TRBD2. Germline values: CDR1 LNHDA, CDR2 SQIVND (reference sequence). The CDR3 contains 14 residues. J gave up 9 bases and V 6 bases, and 10 bases lay outside the gene matches.

The chain uses TRBV2 and TRBJ2-5; 7 nucleotides line up with TRBD1. The germline CDR1 and CDR2 sequences are SNHLY and FYNNEI. The CDR3 contains 13 residues. The ends lost 10 bases at V and 2 bases at J; junction bases unmatched: 7. In DNA, the CDR3 is TGTGCCACCGAACAGGGGACACAAGAGACCCAGTACTTC. Its protein product is CATEQGTQETQYF.

The CDR3 coding sequence is TGTGCCACCAGTGATTTGATCGGGACCGGGGAGCTGTTTTTT. As protein: CATSDLIGTGELFF. The chain is built from TRBV24-1 and TRBJ2-2, with D hard to call. Germline V gene lookup returns CDR1 KGHDR and CDR2 SFDVKD. The ends were cut back, 0 bases at V and 5 bases at J, with 6 bases in the middle. The CDR3 has 14 residues.

CDR3 residues: CASSPMTGRDTQYF. CDR3 in DNA: TGTGCCAGTAGTCCGATGACAGGGCGCGATACGCAGTATTTT. The rearrangement links TRBV19 to TRBJ2-3, with TRBD1 matching 7 bases. The junction had 8 bases not matched to a gene; V was cut back by 5 bases and J by 6 bases. CDR3 length: 14 residues. Germline-derived CDR1 and CDR2 are LNHDA and SQIVND (reference sequence).

The genes are TRBV2 and TRBJ2-1; D uncertain. The CDR3 contains 12 residues. V lost 9 bases to trimming and J lost 9 bases, with 15 bases between them. Germline CDR1 SNHLY, CDR2 FYNNEI. The CDR3 spells CASRATAGEQFF. CDR3 DNA: TGTGCCAGTAGAGCAACGGCTGGTGAGCAGTTCTTC.

The chain links TRBV10-3 to TRBJ2-7; TRBD1 matches at 7 bases. The ends lost 7 bases at V and 1 base at J; junction bases unmatched: 13. The CDR3 has 16 residues. From germline, CDR1 is ENHRY and CDR2 SYGVKD. In DNA, the CDR3 is TGTGCCATCAAGGGGATAGACAGGGCTTCTTCCTACGAGCAGTACTTC. Protein sequence: CAIKGIDRASSYEQYF.

In nucleotides, the CDR3 is TGTGCCTGGAGCCTAGGGAACGGGCTCAAGCAGCCCCAGCATTTT. Protein sequence: CAWSLGNGLKQPQHF. V usage is TRBV30 and J usage is TRBJ1-5; D is unclear. V lost 3 bases and J lost 7, with 19 bases in between. Germline V gene lookup returns CDR1 GTSNPN and CDR2 SVGIG (reference sequence). CDR3 length equals 15 residues.

This chain joins TRBV7-9 and TRBJ1-3; D might be TRBD1 (6 bases). CDR1 is SEHNR, CDR2 FQNEAQ, per germline (reference sequence). This CDR3 has 15 residues. V shed 0 bases and J shed 4 bases, with 10 bases lying between them. This chain's CDR3 is CASSLAQGRGNTIYF. CDR3 DNA sequence: TGTGCCAGCAGCTTAGCACAGGGCCGCGGAAACACCATATATTTT.

J is TRBJ2-5 and V is TRBV19; 7 nucleotides align to TRBD2. The ends lost 4 bases at V and 5 bases at J; junction bases unmatched: 10. The CDR3 consists of 15 residues. Germline V CDR1 and CDR2: LNHDA, SQIVND (reference sequence). The CDR3: CASSTRLASLETQYF. The CDR3 DNA reads TGTGCCAGTAGTACCCGACTAGCCTCTCTGGAGACCCAGTACTTC.

This clone was seen only once. This chain uses TRBV27 with TRBJ1-1, with a possible D match to TRBD1 (6 bases). CDR1 is MNHEY, CDR2 SMNVEV, per germline (reference sequence). Trimming took 4 bases from V and 1 from J, leaving 13 bases between them. The CDR3 sequence is 15 residues long. CDR3 residues: CASSSWTAKNTEAFF. CDR3 nucleotides: TGTGCCAGCAGTTCATGGACAGCCAAGAACACTGAAGCTTTCTTT.

The rearrangement uses TRBV3-1 (or the pseudogene TRBV3-2) and TRBJ1-2; D not resolved. This CDR3 is 12 amino acids long. CDR1 and CDR2 from the germline V gene are LGHDT and YNNKEL (reference sequence). Trimming removed 4 bases at V and 4 bases at J, with 7 bases between. CDR3 loop: CASSPGIYGYTF. The CDR3 region has the DNA TGTGCCAGCAGCCCCGGCATCTATGGCTACACCTTC.

The chain is built from TRBV15 and TRBJ2-4; D unresolved. V was cut by 0 bases and J by 7 bases, with 1 base left in between. Germline CDR1 LNHNV, CDR2 YYDKDF (reference sequence). The CDR3 is 11 residues long. As DNA, the CDR3 is TGTGCCACCAGCAGAGAGAACATTCAGTACTTC. Protein sequence: CATSRENIQYF.